These T cell receptor beta chains were read from a single sample in a study of cytomegalovirus exposure and HLA in healthy donors. This table comes from immunoSEQ multiplex PCR, and its TCRdb copy is limited to in-frame clones, with some not included. Altogether 99,000 or so clones are present, nearly 80% being singletons, with the ten largest covering 1% to 1.5%. Sequencing was carried out using PBMCs. These receptors came from a young man in good health and CMV-seronegative. CDR3s include the opening cysteine and the closing phenylalanine or tryptophan. D genes are given only for firm matches. Not all rows give a size; the values are once, few, many and, for expanded clones, a class.

CDR3 protein: CASSPGAGYTDTQYF; CDR3 DNA: TGTGCCAGCAGCCCGGGAGCCGGGTACACAGATACGCAGTATTTT; D gene: -; clone size: -; J gene: TRBJ2-3; V gene: TRBV7-9
CDR3 protein: CASSRPEAGRGNEKLFF; CDR3 DNA: TGCGCCAGCAGCCGACCAGAGGCAGGGAGGGGTAATGAAAAACTGTTTTTT; D gene: -; clone size: -; J gene: TRBJ1-4; V gene: TRBV5-1
CDR3 protein: CASSQEGTGVGAEAFF; CDR3 DNA: TGCGCCAGCAGCCAAGAAGGAACAGGGGTTGGGGCTGAAGCTTTCTTT; D gene: TRBD1; clone size: -; J gene: TRBJ1-1; V gene: TRBV4-3
CDR3 protein: CASSLGQMNTEAFF; CDR3 DNA: TGTGCCAGCAGCTTAGGACAAATGAACACTGAAGCTTTCTTT; D gene: -; clone size: -; J gene: TRBJ1-1; V gene: TRBV7-9
CDR3 protein: CAIMTVSYEQYF; CDR3 DNA: TGTGCCATCATGACAGTCTCCTACGAGCAGTACTTC; D gene: -; clone size: -; J gene: TRBJ2-7; V gene: TRBV10-3
CDR3 protein: CAWNMEGNYGYTF; CDR3 DNA: TGTGCCTGGAATATGGAGGGGAACTATGGCTACACCTTC; D gene: -; clone size: once; J gene: TRBJ1-2; V gene: TRBV30
CDR3 protein: CASSVQSGKNYEQYF; CDR3 DNA: TGTGCCAGCAGCGTCCAGTCTGGTAAAAACTACGAGCAGTACTTC; D gene: -; clone size: -; J gene: TRBJ2-7; V gene: TRBV9
CDR3 protein: CASSLSGGTGELFF; CDR3 DNA: TGTGCCAGCAGTTTAAGTGGGGGGACCGGGGAGCTGTTTTTT; D gene: -; clone size: -; J gene: TRBJ2-2; V gene: TRBV28
CDR3 protein: CASSGGTGRDQPQHF; CDR3 DNA: TGTGCCAGCAGCGGCGGGACAGGGCGGGATCAGCCCCAGCATTTT; D gene: TRBD1; clone size: -; J gene: TRBJ1-5; V gene: TRBV5-6
CDR3 protein: CASSKGQGGVDTEAFF; CDR3 DNA: TGTGCCAGCAGCAAAGGACAGGGAGGAGTGGATACTGAAGCTTTCTTT; D gene: TRBD1; clone size: -; J gene: TRBJ1-1; V gene: TRBV9
CDR3 protein: CASSLGQGYEKLFF; CDR3 DNA: TGTGCCAGCAGCTTAGGACAGGGGTATGAAAAACTGTTTTTT; D gene: TRBD1; clone size: -; J gene: TRBJ1-4; V gene: TRBV7-9
CDR3 protein: CASSYFGQGGETQYF; CDR3 DNA: TGTGCCAGCAGTTACTTCGGACAGGGGGGAGAGACCCAGTACTTC; D gene: TRBD1; clone size: -; J gene: TRBJ2-5; V gene: TRBV6-5
CDR3 protein: CASRPGENTEAFF; CDR3 DNA: TGTGCCAGTAGGCCAGGGGAAAACACTGAAGCTTTCTTT; D gene: -; clone size: -; J gene: TRBJ1-1; V gene: TRBV19
CDR3 protein: CASRGDSSYEQYF; CDR3 DNA: TGTGCCAGCAGAGGGGACAGCTCCTACGAGCAGTACTTC; D gene: TRBD1; clone size: -; J gene: TRBJ2-7; V gene: TRBV7-2
CDR3 protein: CASSQEAPPREVPDTQYF; CDR3 DNA: TGCGCCAGCAGCCAAGAAGCCCCGCCTAGGGAGGTCCCAGATACGCAGTATTTT; D gene: -; clone size: -; J gene: TRBJ2-3; V gene: TRBV4-3
CDR3 protein: CASSPGTFSSGNTIYF; CDR3 DNA: TGCGCCAGCAGCCCCGGGACTTTCAGCTCTGGAAACACCATATATTTT; D gene: -; clone size: -; J gene: TRBJ1-3; V gene: TRBV5-1
CDR3 protein: CASSATQSGNTIYF; CDR3 DNA: TGTGCCAGCAGTGCGACACAATCTGGAAACACCATATATTTT; D gene: -; clone size: -; J gene: TRBJ1-3; V gene: TRBV6-1
CDR3 protein: CASRPGQVYNSPLHF; CDR3 DNA: TGTGCCAGCAGGCCAGGACAGGTCTATAATTCACCCCTCCACTTT; D gene: TRBD1; clone size: -; J gene: TRBJ1-6; V gene: TRBV5-6
CDR3 protein: CASRDFYGYTF; CDR3 DNA: TGCGCCAGCCGGGACTTCTATGGCTACACCTTC; D gene: -; clone size: -; J gene: TRBJ1-2; V gene: TRBV10-2
CDR3 protein: CASSLAGIGAGQGPLGIF; CDR3 DNA: TGTGCCAGCAGCTTAGCGGGAATCGGGGCGGGACAGGGACCTCTTGGGATCTTT; D gene: TRBD1; clone size: -; J gene: TRBJ1-1; V gene: TRBV7-2
CDR3 protein: CASSFGSGKNTDTQYF; CDR3 DNA: -; D gene: -; clone size: -; J gene: TRBJ2-3; V gene: TRBV28
CDR3 protein: CASSPTGTRGSYEQYF; CDR3 DNA: TGTGCCAGCTCACCTACCGGGACAAGGGGCTCCTACGAGCAGTACTTC; D gene: -; clone size: -; J gene: TRBJ2-7; V gene: TRBV18
CDR3 protein: CASSLSQGQAFF; CDR3 DNA: TGTGCCAGCAGCTTGTCTCAGGGGCAAGCTTTCTTT; D gene: -; clone size: -; J gene: TRBJ1-1; V gene: TRBV7-2
CDR3 protein: CASSSLGGEQYF; CDR3 DNA: TGTGCCAGCAGCTCGCTAGGGGGCGAGCAGTACTTC; D gene: -; clone size: -; J gene: TRBJ2-7; V gene: TRBV7-9
CDR3 protein: CASRPGLAGGSYEQYF; CDR3 DNA: TGCGCCAGCAGGCCGGGACTAGCGGGAGGTTCCTACGAGCAGTACTTC; D gene: TRBD2; clone size: -; J gene: TRBJ2-7; V gene: TRBV10-2
CDR3 protein: CASSLGQGAGGYTF; CDR3 DNA: TGTGCCAGCAGCTTAGGACAGGGGGCAGGCGGCTACACCTTC; D gene: TRBD1; clone size: -; J gene: TRBJ1-2; V gene: TRBV7-2
CDR3 protein: CASSWGQGFGNTIYF; CDR3 DNA: TGCGCCAGCAGCTGGGGACAGGGGTTTGGGAACACCATATATTTT; D gene: TRBD1; clone size: -; J gene: TRBJ1-3; V gene: TRBV5-1
CDR3 protein: CASSSIRGRGMNTEAFF; CDR3 DNA: TGTGCCAGCAGCTCCATACGTGGCAGGGGAATGAACACTGAAGCTTTCTTT; D gene: -; clone size: -; J gene: TRBJ1-1; V gene: TRBV13
CDR3 protein: CASSGSSEAFF; CDR3 DNA: TGTGCCAGCAGCGGGTCCAGTGAAGCTTTCTTT; D gene: -; clone size: -; J gene: TRBJ1-1; V gene: TRBV9
CDR3 protein: CASSLGRQGARFHEQYF; CDR3 DNA: TGCGCCAGCAGCTTGGGACGGCAGGGGGCAAGGTTTCACGAGCAGTACTTC; D gene: TRBD1; clone size: -; J gene: TRBJ2-7; V gene: TRBV5-1
CDR3 protein: CASSPGTGRKRRSGNTIYF; CDR3 DNA: TGTGCCAGCAGTCCCGGGACAGGAAGAAAGAGAAGGTCTGGAAACACCATATATTTT; D gene: TRBD1; clone size: few; J gene: TRBJ1-3; V gene: TRBV28
CDR3 protein: CASSQEGGLAGEQFF; CDR3 DNA: TGCGCCAGCAGCCAAGAGGGGGGACTAGCGGGTGAGCAGTTCTTC; D gene: TRBD2; clone size: medium-sized; J gene: TRBJ2-1; V gene: TRBV4-3
CDR3 protein: CASSLTRQGRGEKLFF; CDR3 DNA: TGTGCCAGCAGCTTAACCAGACAGGGAAGAGGTGAAAAACTGTTTTTT; D gene: TRBD1; clone size: -; J gene: TRBJ1-4; V gene: TRBV11-2
CDR3 protein: CASYKAGPDTEAFF; CDR3 DNA: TGTGCCAGCTACAAAGCAGGGCCAGACACTGAAGCTTTCTTT; D gene: -; clone size: once; J gene: TRBJ1-1; V gene: TRBV6-1
CDR3 protein: CASSFVRGDTQYF; CDR3 DNA: TGTGCCAGCAGTTTTGTTAGGGGGGATACGCAGTATTTT; D gene: -; clone size: once; J gene: TRBJ2-3; V gene: TRBV27
CDR3 protein: CASSPGTDYEQYF; CDR3 DNA: TGTGCCAGTAGTCCTGGGACAGATTACGAGCAGTACTTC; D gene: TRBD1; clone size: -; J gene: TRBJ2-7; V gene: TRBV19
CDR3 protein: CAISVDRVQETQYF; CDR3 DNA: TGTGCCATCAGTGTAGACAGGGTACAAGAGACCCAGTACTTC; D gene: TRBD1; clone size: -; J gene: TRBJ2-5; V gene: TRBV10-3
CDR3 protein: CASRTGTVDGAFF; CDR3 DNA: TGTGCCAGTCGGACAGGGACCGTGGATGGAGCTTTCTTT; D gene: TRBD1; clone size: once; J gene: TRBJ1-1; V gene: TRBV18
CDR3 protein: CASSLLEGQETQYF; CDR3 DNA: TGTGCCAGCAGCTTGCTCGAGGGACAAGAGACCCAGTACTTC; D gene: -; clone size: -; J gene: TRBJ2-5; V gene: TRBV5-4
CDR3 protein: CATSTRTGLETEAFF; CDR3 DNA: TGTGCCACCAGCACAAGGACAGGGTTGGAGACTGAAGCTTTCTTT; D gene: TRBD1; clone size: -; J gene: TRBJ1-1; V gene: TRBV15
CDR3 protein: CAARRAFRTALNQPQHF; CDR3 DNA: TGTGCCGCCAGGAGGGCCTTCCGTACGGCCCTCAATCAGCCCCAGCATTTT; D gene: -; clone size: -; J gene: TRBJ1-5; V gene: TRBV15
CDR3 protein: CASSRRRTGITEAFF; CDR3 DNA: TGCGCCAGCAGCCGTCGAAGGACAGGGATAACTGAAGCTTTCTTT; D gene: TRBD1; clone size: -; J gene: TRBJ1-1; V gene: TRBV4-3
CDR3 protein: CASSPSTKTREGEKLFF; CDR3 DNA: TGCGCCAGCAGCCCCTCGACCAAGACGCGGGAAGGGGAAAAACTGTTTTTT; D gene: -; clone size: few; J gene: TRBJ1-4; V gene: TRBV4-3
CDR3 protein: CASLKDRAFNQPQHF; CDR3 DNA: TGTGCCAGCCTCAAGGACAGGGCATTCAATCAGCCCCAGCATTTT; D gene: TRBD1; clone size: -; J gene: TRBJ1-5; V gene: TRBV6-1
CDR3 protein: CASSIGEGLHYEQYF; CDR3 DNA: TGTGCCAGTAGTATTGGCGAAGGACTGCACTACGAGCAGTACTTC; D gene: -; clone size: -; J gene: TRBJ2-7; V gene: TRBV19
CDR3 protein: CASMESSGNTIYF; CDR3 DNA: TGTGCCAGCATGGAGAGTTCGGGAAACACCATATATTTT; D gene: -; clone size: few; J gene: TRBJ1-3; V gene: TRBV2
CDR3 protein: CASSLNEQFF; CDR3 DNA: TGTGCCAGCAGTCTAAATGAGCAGTTCTTC; D gene: -; clone size: -; J gene: TRBJ2-1; V gene: TRBV6-6
CDR3 protein: CASSLSAAGAGHEQFF; CDR3 DNA: TGTGCCAGCAGTTTATCGGCAGCGGGAGCGGGACATGAGCAGTTCTTC; D gene: TRBD2; clone size: -; J gene: TRBJ2-1; V gene: TRBV27